The clone carrying this T cell receptor (beta chain) was observed many times. The data were obtained in a study of early T cells in non-severe SARS-CoV-2 infection. Study-wide background: The sequenced material was bulk RNA from unsorted whole blood, and its chains were unpaired.

In TCRdb, the 5' RACE reads were re-called with MiXCR into one record per CDR3 protein. The sample shows tens of thousands of distinct CDR3 sequences, 6% to 7% of them seen only once. This TCR was sampled from an adult who was a healthcare worker with PCR-confirmed SARS-CoV-2 infection or an uninfected control (not recorded which). The specimen was whole blood.

The CDR3 reads CASSLDRRTEAFF. In nucleotides, the CDR3 is TGTGCCAGCAGCTTAGACCGACGGACTGAAGCTTTCTTT. This chain connects TRBV7-8 to TRBJ1-1; D call uncertain. V lost 1 base and J lost 5, with 8 bases in between. The germline CDR1 and CDR2 sequences are SGHVS and FQNEAQ. The CDR3 spans 13 residues.